Below, one T cell receptor beta chain is given with its context. The data belong to a study of blood T cells in healthy people across ages. With V trimmed by 6 bases and J by 1 base, 7 bases remained unmatched. Germline V gene data show CDR1 as SGHTA and CDR2 as FQGNSA. CDR3 size: 16 residues. Alongside a J-beta primer mix, a sample-barcoded 5' primer served in a second PCR lasting about 7 to 12 cycles. A tag from a template-switch adaptor with 12 random nucleotides marked each cDNA molecule. MiXCR, run by TCRdb on the 5' RACE reads, gives a single entry per CDR3 protein. The sample carries about 2 million distinct CDR3 sequences, about 50% recorded once.

The chain employs TRBV7-2 and TRBJ2-3; 10 bases are a match to TRBD2. The receptor was derived from a woman between 40 and 50 years old in good health. Sequenced sample: blood. CDR3 DNA sequence: TGTGCCAGCAGAAATGGAGGACTAGCGGGCACAGATACGCAGTATTTT. This encodes CASRNGGLAGTDTQYF.